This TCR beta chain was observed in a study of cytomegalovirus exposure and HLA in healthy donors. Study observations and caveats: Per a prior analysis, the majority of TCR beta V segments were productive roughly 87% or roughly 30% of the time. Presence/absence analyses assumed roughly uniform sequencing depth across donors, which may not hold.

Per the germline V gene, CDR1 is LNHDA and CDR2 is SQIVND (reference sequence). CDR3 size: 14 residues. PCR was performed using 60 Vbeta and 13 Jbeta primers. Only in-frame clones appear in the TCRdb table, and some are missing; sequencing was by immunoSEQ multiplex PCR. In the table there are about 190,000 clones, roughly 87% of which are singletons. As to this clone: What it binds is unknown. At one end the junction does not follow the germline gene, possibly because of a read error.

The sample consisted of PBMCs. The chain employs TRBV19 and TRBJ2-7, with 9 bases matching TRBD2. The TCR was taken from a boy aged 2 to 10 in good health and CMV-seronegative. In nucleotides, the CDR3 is TGTGCCAGTAGCATAGCGGGGGACCAATACGAGCAGTACTTC. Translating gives CASSIAGDQYEQYF.